This TCR beta chain was sequenced for a study of technical replicates of blood from a handful of donors. The method was immunoSEQ multiplex PCR; TCRdb's version includes in-frame clones alone and lacks a portion of them. The sample comprises 80,000 to 100,000 clones, around 96% of which are singletons, and approximately 0.38% rests with the top ten. Germline V gene sequence: CDR1 SGHAT, CDR2 FQNNGV. This CDR3 contains 13 residues. Trimming took 4 bases from V and 3 from J, leaving 9 bases between them. The chain joins TRBV11-2 to TRBJ1-2; D not resolved. This TCR came from a human donor in good health. The sample taken for sequencing was T cells isolated from PBMCs. This chain's CDR3 is CASSYSRDYGYTF. The CDR3 region has the DNA TGTGCCAGCAGCTACTCCCGGGACTATGGCTACACCTTC.